The present T cell receptor (beta chain) was sequenced within a study of T cells in Graves' hyperthyroidism and ophthalmopathy (dated by TCRdb to between 2018 and 2021). At the level of the whole study: Peripheral blood was collected at initial diagnosis, before any treatment. To identify distinguishing TCR V-J signatures, a discovery cohort of around 100 patients was used, comprising 43 with Graves' ophthalmopathy and 57 with stable Graves' hyperthyroidism. Prospective prediction of ophthalmopathy was tested in an independent validation cohort consisting of about 19 hyperthyroidism patients and some 15 patients who later progressed to ophthalmopathy. The 100 discovery patients were randomly split 7:3 into training and test sets. In addition, the study compared T-cell repertoires in thyroid tissue and in blood from over 5 Graves' hyperthyroidism patients. After blood sampling, hyperthyroidism patients were treated with methimazole at a starting dose of 30 mg daily, and ophthalmopathy patients were treated with high-dose intravenous methylprednisolone. The paper reports TCR Vbeta CDR3 sequencing of some 140 peripheral blood samples: approximately 41 ophthalmopathy, under 80 hyperthyroidism and around 17 progressor patients.

For this clonotype: The antigen it recognizes is unknown. Base qualities are not provided; no much larger clone lies one nucleotide away.

The TCR beta CDR3 regions were amplified from the RNA transcripts. For the first round of RT-PCR on the TCR CDR3, the HTBI primer set was used together with the Qiagen OneStep RT-PCR kit. The libraries were constructed in a second round of multiplex PCR and then size-selected and purified. Sequencing of the libraries was done on an Illumina HiSeq2000 using paired-end 100 bp reads. The published analysis was carried out like this. SOAPnuke was used to process the raw data, throwing out any read that contained adapters or uncalled bases, had a mean Phred below 15, or lacked an exact constant-primer or identifier match. High-quality paired reads were merged using COPE v1.2.5, and each unique nucleotide sequence was defined as a clonotype. MiTCR v1.1 was used to align clonotypes to the IMGT TRBV, TRBD and TRBJ reference segments. Only V-J combinations with frequency above 0.0001, covering about 99% of repertoires, were analysed. A TCS score was defined as the ratio between F50 (clonal expansion) and ExV (chaos), using BLOSUM62-based TCRdist between CDR3 peptides within each V-J. Welch's t-statistics and random forest reduced some 510 V-J features to 10 to 15, which were used in a naive Bayes classifier (R e1071). The public reads were reprocessed in TCRdb via fastp at Q25 and MiXCR, keeping in-frame beta chains. Each entry merges the rows of one CDR3 protein and shows their most common DNA and genes. TCRdb, rather than the study authors, made the V and J calls. The table for this sample lists hundreds of thousands of distinct CDR3 sequences; about a sixth of them were counted only once. Of the sample, roughly 3.5% falls within the top ten clones.

Taken from cysteine to phenylalanine, the CDR3 has 14 residues. Of all the DNA, just the CDR3 is kept, 42 bases in frame from base 1. V and J are truncated by 4 bases and 6 bases respectively, leaving an intervening sequence of 13 bases. Per the germline V gene, SGHVS is the CDR1 and FQNEAQ is the CDR2. General conclusions and limits of the study: Sample size was not statistically predetermined, and investigators were not blinded to group allocation. In validation, progression to ophthalmopathy was predicted by the model with nearly 71% sensitivity and roughly 72% specificity, a median of 6.5 months before onset. A model built on a 13 V-J signature distinguished ophthalmopathy from stable hyperthyroidism, reaching over 85% sensitivity and 81.08% specificity in cross-validation and 80%/75% in testing. Most expanded thyroid clonotypes (frequency above 0.001) were also detected in blood, suggesting blood repertoires may reflect thyroid immune responses.

Ophthalmopathy patients had moderately to severely active disease, Clinical Activity Score of at least 3, NOSPECS grade of at least 4, and duration under 3 months. Patients with uncontrolled infections, other autoimmune diseases, pregnancy or lactation were excluded. Diagnoses were established on the basis of clinical symptoms, serum thyroxine and TRAb, thyroid ultrasound, and orbital computed tomography. Ficoll-Paque density gradient centrifugation was used to isolate PBMCs from around 10 ml of fresh peripheral blood. Total RNA was extracted with Trizol reagent, and quality was checked on an Agilent 2100 Bioanalyzer.

The clonotype originates from a woman aged 40 to 50 with Graves' ophthalmopathy. Sequencing was performed on blood. Recombination connected TRBV7-8 to TRBJ1-5; the D gene is perhaps TRBD1, from 5 matching bases. This receptor has the CDR3 CASSWDGGGQPQHF. The DNA sequence is as follows: TGTGCCAGCAGCTGGGACGGAGGTGGTCAGCCCCAGCATTTT.